This T cell receptor (beta chain) originates from a study of CD8+ T cells in alopecia areata. Study details: Tofacitinib was taken orally by treated patients, and the dose was 5 to 10 mg twice daily. Study-wide points: Greater clonality was observed in lesional scalp samples, especially alopecia totalis/universalis, versus normal scalp.

Isolated RNA was reverse transcribed into cDNA used as the sequencing template. Libraries were prepared by immunoSEQ multiplex PCR; TCRdb keeps only in-frame clonotypes and omits some of them. The sample includes roughly 150,000 clones, roughly 64% of them seen just once. V was trimmed by 7 bases and J by 3 bases, leaving 13 bases between them. Germline loops: CDR1 SQVTM, CDR2 ANQGSEA. This CDR3 is 13 amino acids long. Peripheral blood and lesional scalp punch biopsies were taken from alopecia areata patients. Regarding this clone: Its antigen is unknown.

The sequenced sample was CD4+ T cells sorted from blood, obtained at week 0. The chain recombines TRBV29-1 with TRBJ1-3; D remains unclear. The sequence came from a human donor with alopecia areata. The CDR3 loop is CSAGANLGNTIYF. CDR3 coding DNA: TGCAGCGCTGGCGCGAACCTTGGAAACACCATATATTTT.